This TCR beta chain was retrieved from a study of T cell responses to AZD1222 COVID-19 vaccine. Points on this clone: Its cognate antigen is unknown.

Only in-frame clones appear in the TCRdb table, and some are missing; sequencing was by immunoSEQ multiplex PCR. The sample shows just over 65,000 clones, about 90% of them seen only once. Broader study findings: No repertoire was sampled before or during the peak T cell response, only after it. Clonal diversity was possibly underestimated, and the donors were mostly white British, with more females. Spike-specific TCR repertoires showed rising breadth and depth after two AZD1222 doses.

Between the trimmed V and J ends, which lost 7 bases and 0 bases, there was a span of 12 bases. The CDR3 is 14 residues long. Germline-derived CDR1 and CDR2 are MNHEY and SVGAGI. This clonotype was sampled from an adult in good health. This chain joins TRBV6-5 and TRBJ1-1, with D maybe TRBD1 (6 bases). Specimen: peripheral blood, collected on day 0 of AZD1222 vaccination. In DNA, the CDR3 is TGTGCCAGCACCACGGACAGCATGAACACTGAAGCTTTCTTT. Its translation: CASTTDSMNTEAFF.